This is a list of T cell receptor beta chains from one sample in a study of cytomegalovirus exposure and HLA in healthy donors. This table comes from immunoSEQ multiplex PCR, and its TCRdb copy is limited to in-frame clones, with some not included. The data show 150,000 to 200,000 clones, 84% seen once. The sample comprised PBMCs. The receptors stem from a man aged 25 to 40 in good health and CMV-seropositive. CDR3s include the opening cysteine and the closing phenylalanine or tryptophan. Each record gives: D gene, clone size, V gene, J gene, CDR3 protein, CDR3 DNA. A D gene is named only where the DNA matches it firmly. Some rows have no size entry. The others give once, few or many, or a class for an expanded clone.

D: NA
size: once
V: TRBV5-1
J: TRBJ1-4
CDR3: CASSLAQGKDEKLFF
DNA: TGCGCCAGCAGCTTGGCACAGGGAAAGGATGAAAAACTGTTTTTT

D: NA
size: NA
V: TRBV13
J: TRBJ2-3
CDR3: CASSPLKGRRITDTQYF
DNA: TGTGCCAGCAGCCCCCTGAAGGGGCGGCGTATCACAGATACGCAGTATTTT

D: TRBD1
size: NA
V: TRBV28
J: TRBJ1-2
CDR3: CASGRGIGGHGYTF
DNA: TGTGCCAGCGGACGGGGGATAGGGGGCCATGGCTACACCTTC

D: NA
size: NA
V: TRBV4-2
J: TRBJ2-1
CDR3: CASRVGGSYNEQFF
DNA: TGTGCCAGCAGGGTGGGCGGGTCCTACAATGAGCAGTTCTTC

D: NA
size: NA
V: TRBV19
J: TRBJ1-1
CDR3: CASSPGGGPGTEAFF
DNA: TGTGCCAGTAGTCCGGGAGGGGGGCCCGGCACTGAAGCTTTCTTT

D: NA
size: NA
V: TRBV4-3
J: TRBJ1-2
CDR3: CASSPMIDRILGGYTF
DNA: TGCGCCAGCAGCCCAATGATCGACAGGATCCTGGGTGGCTACACCTTC

D: NA
size: NA
V: TRBV7-8
J: TRBJ2-7
CDR3: CASSLELLYEQYF
DNA: TGTGCCAGCAGCTTAGAACTGTTATACGAGCAGTACTTC

D: NA
size: NA
V: TRBV9
J: TRBJ1-3
CDR3: CASSVQSLRPGNTIYF
DNA: TGTGCCAGCAGCGTTCAGTCTCTTCGCCCTGGAAACACCATATATTTT

D: NA
size: NA
V: TRBV10-3
J: TRBJ1-5
CDR3: CAIAADSEQPQHF
DNA: TGTGCCATCGCGGCCGATTCAGAGCAGCCCCAGCATTTT

D: NA
size: NA
V: TRBV9
J: TRBJ2-5
CDR3: CASSVSGQGFRETQYF
DNA: TGTGCCAGCAGCGTATCTGGGCAGGGCTTCCGAGAGACCCAGTACTTC

D: TRBD1
size: NA
V: TRBV15
J: TRBJ2-3
CDR3: CATSTGTGETDTQYF
DNA: TGTGCCACCAGCACCGGGACAGGGGAAACAGATACGCAGTATTTT

D: NA
size: NA
V: TRBV9
J: TRBJ2-3
CDR3: CASSVDPSPAVGTQYF
DNA: TGTGCCAGCAGCGTAGATCCTAGCCCTGCGGTCGGTACGCAGTATTTT

D: TRBD1
size: NA
V: TRBV6-5
J: TRBJ1-2
CDR3: CASSWTGGDYGYTF
DNA: TGTGCCAGCAGTTGGACAGGGGGCGACTATGGCTACACCTTC

D: NA
size: few
V: TRBV5-4
J: TRBJ2-3
CDR3: CASSFGSGTDTQYF
DNA: TGTGCCAGCAGCTTCGGGAGTGGCACAGATACGCAGTATTTT

D: NA
size: NA
V: TRBV7-8
J: TRBJ1-6
CDR3: CASSLSQGGSPLHF
DNA: TGTGCCAGCAGCTTAAGTCAGGGAGGGTCACCCCTCCACTTT

D: TRBD1
size: NA
V: TRBV7-8
J: TRBJ1-2
CDR3: CASSLGPGTGITNYGYTF
DNA: TGTGCCAGCAGCTTAGGTCCCGGGACAGGAATAACTAACTATGGCTACACCTTC

D: NA
size: NA
V: TRBV18
J: TRBJ2-7
CDR3: CASSPEQGPYEQYF
DNA: TGTGCCAGCTCACCGGAACAGGGACCCTACGAGCAGTACTTC

D: NA
size: once
V: TRBV11-2
J: TRBJ2-5
CDR3: CASSNRGAAKWETQYF
DNA: TGTGCCAGCAGCAACCGGGGGGCTGCAAAGTGGGAGACCCAGTACTTC

D: NA
size: NA
V: TRBV7-9
J: TRBJ1-1
CDR3: CASSRGGDTEAFF
DNA: TGTGCCAGCAGCCGCGGAGGGGACACTGAAGCTTTCTTT

D: TRBD1
size: NA
V: TRBV7-9
J: TRBJ2-5
CDR3: CASRTDRGRKTQYF
DNA: TGTGCCAGCAGAACGGACAGGGGGAGAAAGACCCAGTACTTC

D: NA
size: NA
V: TRBV2
J: TRBJ2-2
CDR3: CASKAGVNTGELFF
DNA: TGTGCCAGCAAAGCGGGTGTGAACACCGGGGAGCTGTTTTTT

D: TRBD2
size: NA
V: TRBV7-3
J: TRBJ2-3
CDR3: CASSLSIPTSGQDTQYF
DNA: TGTGCCAGCAGCTTATCTATTCCGACTAGCGGCCAAGATACGCAGTATTTT

D: TRBD2
size: NA
V: TRBV13
J: TRBJ2-1
CDR3: CASSLSGRGGNEQFF
DNA: TGTGCCAGCAGCCTTAGCGGGAGGGGAGGCAATGAGCAGTTCTTC

D: TRBD1
size: NA
V: TRBV7-6
J: TRBJ1-1
CDR3: CASSPIWTGKNTEAFF
DNA: TGTGCCAGCAGCCCGATCTGGACAGGGAAAAACACTGAAGCTTTCTTT

D: NA
size: once
V: TRBV12-5
J: TRBJ2-1
CDR3: CASGLSTQENEQFF
DNA: TGTGCTAGTGGTTTGTCAACACAGGAGAATGAGCAGTTCTTC

D: TRBD1
size: NA
V: TRBV5-6
J: TRBJ2-3
CDR3: CASSLEQGRRDTQYF
DNA: TGTGCCAGCAGCTTAGAACAGGGGCGTAGAGATACGCAGTATTTT

D: NA
size: NA
V: TRBV18
J: TRBJ1-3
CDR3: CASSPQGVSGNTIYF
DNA: TGTGCCAGCTCACCACAAGGGGTCTCTGGAAACACCATATATTTT

D: TRBD2
size: once
V: TRBV27
J: TRBJ2-7
CDR3: CASSLKGLAGVPYEQYF
DNA: TGTGCCAGCAGTTTAAAAGGACTAGCGGGAGTCCCCTACGAGCAGTACTTC

D: NA
size: few
V: TRBV13
J: TRBJ1-5
CDR3: CASSQEGQPQHF
DNA: TGTGCCAGCAGCCAGGAAGGCCAGCCCCAGCATTTT

D: NA
size: NA
V: TRBV9
J: TRBJ1-5
CDR3: CASSVVPDQPQHF
DNA: TGTGCCAGCAGCGTAGTTCCAGATCAGCCCCAGCATTTT

D: TRBD1
size: NA
V: TRBV4-1
J: TRBJ1-2
CDR3: CASSLGTGRNGYTF
DNA: TGCGCCAGCAGCCTTGGGACAGGGCGGAATGGCTACACCTTC

D: NA
size: NA
V: TRBV2
J: TRBJ1-5
CDR3: CASSRGQTNQPQHF
DNA: TGTGCCAGTTCCCGGGGACAAACGAATCAGCCCCAGCATTTT

D: NA
size: NA
V: TRBV12-5
J: TRBJ2-1
CDR3: CASGRDPGVEQFF
DNA: TGTGCTAGTGGTCGCGACCCAGGGGTTGAGCAGTTCTTC

D: TRBD2
size: NA
V: TRBV7-7
J: TRBJ2-1
CDR3: CASSLGGTSIGEQFF
DNA: TGTGCCAGCAGCTTAGGAGGGACTAGCATCGGTGAGCAGTTCTTC

D: TRBD2
size: NA
V: TRBV7-2
J: TRBJ2-4
CDR3: CASSPGSGGQWNIQYF
DNA: TGTGCCAGCAGCCCCGGTAGCGGGGGTCAGTGGAACATTCAGTACTTC

D: NA
size: NA
V: TRBV10-3
J: TRBJ1-1
CDR3: CAISESGAGNTEAFF
DNA: TGTGCCATCAGTGAGTCGGGCGCCGGGAACACTGAAGCTTTCTTT